A selection of T cell receptor beta chains follows, all from one sample in a study of T cells in Graves' hyperthyroidism and ophthalmopathy. TCRdb used MiXCR to reprocess the multiplex PCR reads, holding one entry per CDR3 protein. The sample carries about 210,000 distinct CDR3 sequences, about a sixth recorded once. Material for sequencing was blood. These receptors were taken from a man aged 50 to 59 with Graves' hyperthyroidism. The CDR3 runs from the conserved cysteine through the conserved F or W. Each record gives: clone size, V gene, CDR3 protein. Not all rows give a size; the values are once, few, many and, for expanded clones, a class.

- | TRBV9 | CASSPGGRGELEKLFF
- | TRBV2 | CASSEGQGSEKLFF
- | TRBV7-9 | CASSNGMGENSNQPQHF
many | TRBV5-6 | CASSLDGGGSYEQYF
many | TRBV3-1 | CASSRDYQETQYF
many | TRBV5-5 | CASSRDFNYEQYF
- | TRBV4-1 | CASSQGGGAYEQYF
- | TRBV6-1 | CASSGAGLNEQFF
few | TRBV3-1 | CASSQGSHMVRELFF
few | TRBV4-1 | CASSDAGTANTGELFF
many | TRBV28 | CASSYIENEQFF
many | TRBV2 | CASSVGGENTEAFF
- | TRBV12-3/TRBV12-4 | CASRYIAGADTQYF
- | TRBV19 | CASSMVSGNTEAFF
- | TRBV5-1 | CASSLGASGAPDTQYF
few | TRBV19 | CASSTRESYGYTF
many | TRBV20-1 | CSATPLGLAGDTDTQYF
many | TRBV2 | CASRSDRAPYNEQFF
- | TRBV12-3/TRBV12-4 | CASSLPSTIGTGELFF
many | TRBV6-1 | CASSLTGSGAYEQYF
few | TRBV25-1 | CASSETGTGKREQYF
many | TRBV7-9 | CASSLGLAGDGETQYF
many | TRBV7-9 | CASSSYRDRGNNEQFF
- | TRBV9 | CASSVAGSDHNEQFF
many | TRBV7-3 | CASSRPGQRTYEQYF
many | TRBV5-1 | CASSIPQVYNSPLHF
many | TRBV28 | CASSLGWGTDTQYF